These T cell receptor beta chains were read from a single sample in a study of cytomegalovirus exposure and HLA in healthy donors. Assay used: immunoSEQ multiplex PCR; TCRdb lists only in-frame clones, some missing. The table has about 130,000 clones, about three quarters seen once; the top ten hold more than 1%. The sequenced material came from PBMCs. These receptor sequences come from a female donor in good health and CMV-seronegative. Both conserved end residues are part of each CDR3. The D gene is left open where the match is weak. Size tells how often a clone was seen (once, few, many) or the class of an expanded clone, and some rows leave it out.

V,J,D,size,length,DNA,CDR3
TRBV7-2,TRBJ2-1,NA,NA,12,TGTGCCAGCAGCCAAACGCGTAGTCATGGGTTCTTC,CASSQTRSHGFF
TRBV9,TRBJ2-7,TRBD1,NA,16,TGTGCCAGCAGCGTCACCGGGACAGGGGGCATGTACGAGCAGTACTTC,CASSVTGTGGMYEQYF
TRBV19,TRBJ2-2,NA,NA,14,TGTGCCAGTTGGACCGGGAGGAACACCGGGGAGCTGTTTTTT,CASWTGRNTGELFF
TRBV19,TRBJ1-1,NA,NA,15,TGTGCCAGTAGTATTGAGGCAGGGATGAACACTGAAGCTTTCTTT,CASSIEAGMNTEAFF
TRBV25-1,TRBJ2-1,TRBD1,NA,15,TGTGCCAGCAGTGAGGCCGGGACAGGGAAGTATGAGCAGTTCTTC,CASSEAGTGKYEQFF
TRBV7-8,TRBJ2-7,NA,NA,13,TGTGCCAGCAGCTTCGGTCATACCTACGAGCAGTACTTC,CASSFGHTYEQYF
TRBV30,TRBJ2-3,TRBD1,few,14,TGTGCCTGGGGGACAGGGGGCGATTCAGATACGCAGTATTTT,CAWGTGGDSDTQYF
TRBV9,TRBJ2-7,TRBD2,NA,15,TGTGCCAGCAGCGTAGCCGCGGGAGTGTTCTACGAGCAGTACTTC,CASSVAAGVFYEQYF
TRBV25-1,TRBJ2-3,NA,NA,17,TGTGCCAGCAGTGAACGACAGACCTCGCCTAGCACAGATACGCAGTATTTT,CASSERQTSPSTDTQYF
TRBV9,TRBJ2-1,TRBD2,NA,16,TGTGCCAGCAGCCCTCTGGGGCGGGGGGTCTACAATGAGCAGTTCTTC,CASSPLGRGVYNEQFF
TRBV5-6,TRBJ1-1,NA,NA,12,TGTGCCAGCAGCCTTGTCTCCACTGAAGCTTTCTTT,CASSLVSTEAFF
TRBV5-5,TRBJ1-4,TRBD1,NA,16,TGTGCCAGCAGCCAACGACAGGGTCGGACTAATGAAAAACTGTTTTTT,CASSQRQGRTNEKLFF
TRBV7-8,TRBJ2-7,TRBD2,few,16,TGTGCCAGCAGCCGAGGGGTACTAGCGGGCTCCTACGAGCAGTACTTC,CASSRGVLAGSYEQYF
TRBV7-3,TRBJ1-3,TRBD1,NA,15,TGTGCCAGCAGTTTCCGGACAGGCTCTGGAAACACCATATATTTT,CASSFRTGSGNTIYF
TRBV19,TRBJ2-2,NA,NA,16,TGTGCCAGTAGTATAGGGTTCAGGGTGTACACCGGGGAGCTGTTTTTT,CASSIGFRVYTGELFF
TRBV6-5,TRBJ1-2,NA,NA,13,TGTGCCAGCAGTCCCCGGGACACACGGGGCTACACCTTC,CASSPRDTRGYTF
TRBV28,TRBJ2-7,TRBD2,few,15,TGTGCCAGCAGTTTTGTGACTAGCGGGAGCTACGAGCAGTACTTC,CASSFVTSGSYEQYF
TRBV28,TRBJ1-2,NA,NA,16,TGTGCCAGTGAAAGGGGGTTAGGTGTTTCGCTCCCGGGCTACACCTTC,CASERGLGVSLPGYTF
TRBV18,TRBJ2-7,TRBD1,NA,13,TGTGCCAGCTCACTTCTCGACAGGGACGAGCAGTACTTC,CASSLLDRDEQYF
TRBV18,TRBJ1-3,TRBD1,NA,15,TGTGCCAGCTCACCTGAGGGGGCGAAGGGAAACACCATATATTTT,CASSPEGAKGNTIYF
TRBV2,TRBJ2-2,NA,NA,13,TGTGCCAGCAGGGAGGTCGGAACCGGGGAGCTGTTTTTT,CASREVGTGELFF
TRBV30,TRBJ2-3,NA,few,16,TGTGCCTGGACCGACGCACTAGGGGGGGAGGCAGATACGCAGTATTTT,CAWTDALGGEADTQYF
TRBV29-1,TRBJ2-7,TRBD2,few,15,TGCAGCGTTGAGGGAGCGGGGGGCAGCTCCTACGAGCAGTACTTC,CSVEGAGGSSYEQYF
TRBV6-1,TRBJ2-1,NA,NA,19,TGTGCCAGCAGTGAAGTTCCATTCACCGATTATTGGGGGCCGAATGAGCAGTTCTTC,CASSEVPFTDYWGPNEQFF
TRBV27,TRBJ2-2,TRBD2,NA,20,TGTGCCAGCAGCCTCATACCGGGACTAGCGGGATACCTGAACACCGGGGAGCTGTTTTTT,CASSLIPGLAGYLNTGELFF
TRBV12-5,TRBJ2-3,NA,NA,14,TGTGCTAGTGTGGCTAGCGATAGCACAGATACGCAGTATTTT,CASVASDSTDTQYF
TRBV19,TRBJ1-1,TRBD1,NA,15,TGTGCCTCGAAGCGGACAGGGGCGTCGAACACTGAAGCTTTCTTT,CASKRTGASNTEAFF
TRBV7-9,TRBJ2-7,NA,NA,14,TGTGCCAGCAGCTCGACTCCGGAGGCCTACGAGCAGTACTTC,CASSSTPEAYEQYF
TRBV5-6,TRBJ2-5,NA,NA,12,TGTGCCAGCAGCGCGGCTAGAGAGACCCAGTACTTC,CASSAARETQYF
TRBV2,TRBJ2-7,NA,NA,13,TGTGCCACCGAGGCCCAGAACACCTACGAGCAGTACTTC,CATEAQNTYEQYF
TRBV6-6,TRBJ1-5,NA,once,16,TGTGCCAGCAAAGAACGGGAAGAGGTTGACAATCAGCCCCAGCATTTT,CASKEREEVDNQPQHF
TRBV7-2,TRBJ2-1,NA,NA,18,TGTGCCAGCAGCTTAGGATTGCCAGCGGCCCCCCGGAGCAATGAGCAGTTCTTC,CASSLGLPAAPRSNEQFF
TRBV7-9,TRBJ2-2,TRBD2,few,15,TGTGCCAGCAGCTTAAGCGGGGGACGCACCGGGGAGCTGTTTTTT,CASSLSGGRTGELFF
TRBV2,TRBJ1-2,TRBD1,NA,16,TGTGCCAGCAATTACAGGGGGCTGTACGGGCTGGATGGCTACACCTTC,CASNYRGLYGLDGYTF
TRBV27,TRBJ2-7,NA,NA,15,TGTGCCAGCACACCCAGGGGAGGGTCTCTCGGCGAGCAGTACTTC,CASTPRGGSLGEQYF
TRBV15,TRBJ1-1,NA,NA,15,TGTGCCACCGGGGGTGGCTGGGGGCGGAAGGCTGAAGCTTTCTTT,CATGGGWGRKAEAFF
TRBV7-9,TRBJ2-3,TRBD1,once,14,TGTGCCAGCAGCCCGGGACAGGGGAGGGATACGCAGTATTTT,CASSPGQGRDTQYF
TRBV7-2,TRBJ2-7,NA,NA,14,TGTGCCAGCAGCTTGTCAGGGGTCGGCTACGAGCAGTACTTC,CASSLSGVGYEQYF
TRBV5-1,TRBJ1-6,NA,NA,15,TGCGCCAGCAGCTCTGGATACCAGGGGAATTCACCCCTCCACTTT,CASSSGYQGNSPLHF
TRBV6-5,TRBJ1-2,NA,NA,15,TGTGCCAGCAGTTACGGGCAGGGCGTTGCTGGTGGCTACACCTTC,CASSYGQGVAGGYTF
TRBV28,TRBJ2-1,NA,NA,12,TGTGCCAGCACCCGCGGAGTTAGGGAGCAGTTCTTC,CASTRGVREQFF
TRBV11-2,TRBJ2-7,TRBD2,NA,14,TGTGCCAGCAGCCCCTGGGGACTAGCAAACAAGCAGTACTTC,CASSPWGLANKQYF
TRBV19,TRBJ1-2,NA,NA,12,TGTGCCAGTAGTATAGGGCAGGGTGGCTACACCTTC,CASSIGQGGYTF